This TCR beta chain was obtained from a study of T cells in Graves' hyperthyroidism and ophthalmopathy. Amplification of TCR beta CDR3 regions was performed using RNA transcripts as template. Researchers ran a first-round RT-PCR on the TCR CDR3 using the HTBI primer set. MiXCR, applied by TCRdb to the multiplex PCR reads, yields one record per CDR3 protein. The sample holds around 720,000 distinct CDR3 sequences, roughly a third seen once. The CDR3 runs to 13 residues. Germline V lookup: CDR1 SQVTM, CDR2 ANQGSEA. V was cut by 4 bases and J by 9 bases, with 16 bases left in between. Extraction of PBMCs used around 9.6 ml of fresh peripheral blood.

The chain carries TRBV29-1 and TRBJ1-5; tentative D call: TRBD1 (5 bases). This clonotype originated in a woman in her thirties or forties with Graves' hyperthyroidism. Sequenced: blood. CDR3 sequence reads: CSVGLGQGRPQHF. The CDR3 bases are TGCAGCGTTGGGCTGGGGCAGGGAAGGCCCCAGCATTTT.